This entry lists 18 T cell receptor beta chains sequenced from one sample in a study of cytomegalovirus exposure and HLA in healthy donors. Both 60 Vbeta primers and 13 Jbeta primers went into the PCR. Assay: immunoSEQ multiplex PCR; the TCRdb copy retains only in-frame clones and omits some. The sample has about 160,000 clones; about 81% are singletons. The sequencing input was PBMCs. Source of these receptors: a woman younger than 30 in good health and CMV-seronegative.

Here the CDR3 DNA reads TGTGCCAGCAGTAGGGGGTTCGGCAATCAGCCCCAGCATTTT. It specifies CASSRGFGNQPQHF. The chain joins TRBV2 to TRBJ1-5, with TRBD1 as a possible D gene (6 bases). There are 14 residues in the CDR3. Germline V gene lookup returns CDR1 SNHLY and CDR2 FYNNEI. Trimming cost V 5 bases and J 2 bases, with 10 bases left between them.

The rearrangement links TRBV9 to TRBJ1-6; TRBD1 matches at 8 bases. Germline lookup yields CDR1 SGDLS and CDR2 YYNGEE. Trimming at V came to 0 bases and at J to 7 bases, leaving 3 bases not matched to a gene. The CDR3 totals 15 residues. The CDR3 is CASSVGQGANSPLHF. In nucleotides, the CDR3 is TGTGCCAGCAGCGTAGGGCAGGGGGCCAATTCACCCCTCCACTTT.

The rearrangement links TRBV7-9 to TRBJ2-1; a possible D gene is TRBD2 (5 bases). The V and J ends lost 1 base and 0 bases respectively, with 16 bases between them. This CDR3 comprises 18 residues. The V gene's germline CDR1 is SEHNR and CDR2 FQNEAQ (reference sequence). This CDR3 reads CASSLVVMRVSSYNEQFF. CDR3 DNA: TGTGCCAGCAGCTTAGTTGTCATGCGGGTCAGCTCCTACAATGAGCAGTTCTTC.

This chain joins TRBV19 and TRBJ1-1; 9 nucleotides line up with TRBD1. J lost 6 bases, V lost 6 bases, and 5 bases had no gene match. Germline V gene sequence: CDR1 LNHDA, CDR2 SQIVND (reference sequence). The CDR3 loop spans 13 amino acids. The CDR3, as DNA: TGTGCCAGTAGGGGACAGGGAGGACCTGAAGCTTTCTTT. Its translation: CASRGQGGPEAFF.

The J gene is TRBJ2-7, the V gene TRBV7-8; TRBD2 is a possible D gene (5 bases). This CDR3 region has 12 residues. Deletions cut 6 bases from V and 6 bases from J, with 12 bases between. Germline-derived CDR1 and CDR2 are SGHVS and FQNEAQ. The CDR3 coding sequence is TGTGCCAGCAGAAAAGAGGGCGGCGAGCAGTACTTC. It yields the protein CASRKEGGEQYF.

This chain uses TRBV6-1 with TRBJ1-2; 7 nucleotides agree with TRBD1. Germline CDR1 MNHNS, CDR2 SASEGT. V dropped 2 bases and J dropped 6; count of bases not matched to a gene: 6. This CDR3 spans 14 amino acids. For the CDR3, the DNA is TGTGCCAGCAGTGAACAGGGACAGATAAATGGCTACACCTTC. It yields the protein CASSEQGQINGYTF.

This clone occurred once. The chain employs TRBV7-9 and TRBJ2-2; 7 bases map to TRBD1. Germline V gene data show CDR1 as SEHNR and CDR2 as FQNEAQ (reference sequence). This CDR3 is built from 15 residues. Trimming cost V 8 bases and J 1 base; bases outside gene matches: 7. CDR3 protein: CASGHWTGNTGELFF. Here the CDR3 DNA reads TGTGCCAGCGGCCATTGGACAGGGAACACCGGGGAGCTGTTTTTT.

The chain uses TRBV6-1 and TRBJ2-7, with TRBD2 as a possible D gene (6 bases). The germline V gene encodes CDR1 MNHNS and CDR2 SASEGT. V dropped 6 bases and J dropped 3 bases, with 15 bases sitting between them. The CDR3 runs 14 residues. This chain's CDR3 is CASRAGRGIYEQYF. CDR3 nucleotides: TGTGCCAGCAGGGCGGGGAGAGGAATCTACGAGCAGTACTTC.

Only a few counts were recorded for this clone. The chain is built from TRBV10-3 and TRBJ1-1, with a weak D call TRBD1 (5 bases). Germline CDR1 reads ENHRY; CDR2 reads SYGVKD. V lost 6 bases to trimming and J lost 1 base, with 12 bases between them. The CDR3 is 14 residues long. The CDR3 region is CAIRRTNSNTEAFF. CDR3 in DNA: TGTGCCATCAGAAGGACAAACTCGAACACTGAAGCTTTCTTT.

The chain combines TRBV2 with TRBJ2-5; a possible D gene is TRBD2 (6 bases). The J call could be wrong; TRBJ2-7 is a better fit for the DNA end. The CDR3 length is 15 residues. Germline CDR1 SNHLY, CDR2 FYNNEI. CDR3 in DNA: TGTGCCAGCCAGATACCGGGACTCGACTCCTACGAGCAGTACTTC. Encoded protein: CASQIPGLDSYEQYF.

CDR3 protein: CASSFPTDYSNQPQHF. The CDR3 nucleotides read TGTGCCAGCAGTTTCCCGACAGATTATAGCAATCAGCCCCAGCATTTT. V gene TRBV6-5 combines with J gene TRBJ1-5; D perhaps matches TRBD1 (5 bases). Germline loops: CDR1 MNHEY, CDR2 SVGAGI. The CDR3 consists of 16 residues. Trimming cost V 4 bases and J 0 bases, with 13 bases left between them.

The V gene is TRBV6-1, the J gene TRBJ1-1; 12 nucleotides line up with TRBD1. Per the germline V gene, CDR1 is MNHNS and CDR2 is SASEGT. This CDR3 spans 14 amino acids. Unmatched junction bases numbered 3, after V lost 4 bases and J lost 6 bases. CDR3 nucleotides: TGTGCCAGCAGTGCCGGGACAGGGGGCTCTGAAGCTTTCTTT. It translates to CASSAGTGGSEAFF.

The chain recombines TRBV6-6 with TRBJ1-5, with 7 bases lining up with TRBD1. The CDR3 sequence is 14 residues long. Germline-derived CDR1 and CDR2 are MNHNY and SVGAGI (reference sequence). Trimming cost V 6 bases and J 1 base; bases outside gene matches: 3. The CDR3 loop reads CASRTGDSNQPQHF. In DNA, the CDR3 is TGTGCCAGCAGAACAGGGGACAGCAATCAGCCCCAGCATTTT.

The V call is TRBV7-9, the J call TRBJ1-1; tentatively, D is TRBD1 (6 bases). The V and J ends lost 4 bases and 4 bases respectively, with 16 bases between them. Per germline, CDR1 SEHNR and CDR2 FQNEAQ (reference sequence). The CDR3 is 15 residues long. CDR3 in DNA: TGTGCCAGCAGCTCCCCCAGGGGTATAACCACTGAAGCTTTCTTT. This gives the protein CASSSPRGITTEAFF.

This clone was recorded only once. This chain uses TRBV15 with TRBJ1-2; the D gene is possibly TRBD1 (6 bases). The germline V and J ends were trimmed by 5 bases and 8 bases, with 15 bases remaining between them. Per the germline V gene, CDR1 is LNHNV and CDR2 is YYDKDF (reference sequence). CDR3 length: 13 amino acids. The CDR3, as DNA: TGTGCCACCAGCCAGGACAGCTTCTGGGGCTACACCTTC. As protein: CATSQDSFWGYTF.

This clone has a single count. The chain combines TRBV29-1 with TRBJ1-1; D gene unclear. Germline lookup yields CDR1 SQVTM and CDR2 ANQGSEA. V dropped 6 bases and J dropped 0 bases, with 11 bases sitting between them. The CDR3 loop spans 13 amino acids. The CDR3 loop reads CSVLRGVNTEAFF. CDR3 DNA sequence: TGCAGCGTCCTGAGAGGAGTGAACACTGAAGCTTTCTTT.

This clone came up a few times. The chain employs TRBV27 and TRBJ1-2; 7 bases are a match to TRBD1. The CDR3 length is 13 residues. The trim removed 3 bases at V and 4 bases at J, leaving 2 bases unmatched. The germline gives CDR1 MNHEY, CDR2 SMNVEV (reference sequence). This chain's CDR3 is CASSFRQGYGYTF. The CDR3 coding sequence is TGTGCCAGCAGTTTCCGACAGGGCTATGGCTACACCTTC.

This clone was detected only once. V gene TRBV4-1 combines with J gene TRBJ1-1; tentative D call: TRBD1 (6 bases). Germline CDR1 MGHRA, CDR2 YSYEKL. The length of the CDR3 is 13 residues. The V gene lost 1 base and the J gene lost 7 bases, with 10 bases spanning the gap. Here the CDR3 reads CASSQVGAGEAFF. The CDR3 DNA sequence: TGCGCCAGCAGCCAAGTGGGGGCGGGTGAAGCTTTCTTT.